The clone carrying this T cell receptor beta chain has just a few counts. Its antigen is still unknown. This sample was taken from a study of beta chain features in type 1 diabetes. Study results and caveats: Significant though moderate, a shortening of TCRB CDR3s appeared in all four CD4+ subsets of Type 1 diabetes patients. Fewer insertions but more deletions were seen at VDJ junctions in type 1 diabetes patients. Compared to healthy donors, patients appeared to have naive, central memory and Treg TCRB repertoires that were more alike. Equally in patients and controls, PCR might preferentially amplify shorter templates. Any role of HLA type in TCRB rearrangement remained unresolved here.

Expressed TCRB transcripts were sequenced after all isolated RNA was converted to cDNA. The protocol was immunoSEQ multiplex PCR, while the TCRdb copy is restricted to in-frame clones and leaves out a portion. Of about 360,000 clones in the sample, approximately 12% were seen once. This CDR3 has 13 residues. The V gene's germline CDR1 is WNHNN and CDR2 SYGVQD (reference sequence). With V trimmed by 3 bases and J by 4 bases, 0 bases remained unmatched. The sample taken for sequencing was naive CD4+ T cells from blood. The V call is TRBV10-1, the J call TRBJ2-3; TRBD1 matches at 8 bases. This clonotype was sampled from a woman between 18 and 30 years old with type 1 diabetes. CDR3 DNA sequence: TGCGCCAGCAGTGACAGGGGGCCAGATACGCAGTATTTT. Its translation is CASSDRGPDTQYF.